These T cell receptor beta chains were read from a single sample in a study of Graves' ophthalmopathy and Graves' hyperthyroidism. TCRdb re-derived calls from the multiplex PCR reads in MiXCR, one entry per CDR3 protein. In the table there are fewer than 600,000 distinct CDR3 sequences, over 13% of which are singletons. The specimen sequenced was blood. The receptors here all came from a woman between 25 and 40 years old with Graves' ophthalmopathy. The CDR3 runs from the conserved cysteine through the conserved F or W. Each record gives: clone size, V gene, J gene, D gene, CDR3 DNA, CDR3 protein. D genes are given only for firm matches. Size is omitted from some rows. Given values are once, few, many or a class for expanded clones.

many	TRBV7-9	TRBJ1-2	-	TGTGCCAGCAGCTTAGGGACTACCTCTAACTATGGCTACACCTTC	CASSLGTTSNYGYTF
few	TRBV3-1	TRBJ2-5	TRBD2	TGTGCCAGCAGCCAACCTGGGCGGATACTAGCGGGACAGACCCAGTACTTC	CASSQPGRILAGQTQYF
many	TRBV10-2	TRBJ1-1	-	TGCGCCAGCAGGGAGCGGACGACCACTGAAGCTTTCTTT	CASRERTTTEAFF
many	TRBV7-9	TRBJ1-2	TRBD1	TGTGCCAGCAGCGCCGGGACAGAGTATGGCTACACCTTC	CASSAGTEYGYTF
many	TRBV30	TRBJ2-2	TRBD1	TGTGCCTGGAGGGAGAGGGGGCCGAGGTACACCGGGGAGCTGTTTTTT	CAWRERGPRYTGELFF
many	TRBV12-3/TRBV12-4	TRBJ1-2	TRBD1	TGTGCCAGCAGTTTGACGGCCCTCAGGGGGCCAGTGAAGCGTGGCTATGGCTACACCTTC	CASSLTALRGPVKRGYGYTF
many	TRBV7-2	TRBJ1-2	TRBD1	TGTGCCAGCAGCCGAGACAGGGTGGCTGGCTACACCTTC	CASSRDRVAGYTF
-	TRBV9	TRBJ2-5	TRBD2	TGTGCCAGCAGCGTCACGACTAGCGGGGGGGAGACCCAGTACTTC	CASSVTTSGGETQYF
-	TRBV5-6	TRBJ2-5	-	TGTGCCAGCAGCCCGGTGGGGGCGCGGGACCAAGAGACCCAGTACTTC	CASSPVGARDQETQYF
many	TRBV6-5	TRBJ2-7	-	TGTGCCAGCAGTTACGGTCGGGACCGATACGAGCAGTACTTC	CASSYGRDRYEQYF
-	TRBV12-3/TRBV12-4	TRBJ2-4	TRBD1	TGTGCCAGCAGTTTAGATGGGACAGCGACAAACATTCAGTACTTC	CASSLDGTATNIQYF
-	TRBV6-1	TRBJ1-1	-	TGTGCCAGCAGTACGGTACGGAGGAGGAGTATGAACACTGAAGCTTTCTTT	CASSTVRRRSMNTEAFF
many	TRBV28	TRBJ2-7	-	TGTGCCAGCAGTTCCGGGACCCTCTCTCACGAGCAGTACTTC	CASSSGTLSHEQYF
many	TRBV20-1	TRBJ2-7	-	TGCAGTGCTAGACAGGGCCACGAGCAGTACTTC	CSARQGHEQYF
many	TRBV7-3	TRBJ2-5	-	TGTGCCAGCAGCCCCGGTAGAGGATCTCAAGAGACCCAGTACTTC	CASSPGRGSQETQYF